This T cell receptor (beta chain) comes out of a study of cytomegalovirus exposure and HLA in healthy donors. CDR1 and CDR2 (germline): GTSNPN, SVGIG (reference sequence). V was pared by 1 base and J by 2 bases, with 6 bases between. CDR3 length: 13 residues. Study outcomes and limitations: Rare sequences made up most TCRs, while some public TCRs were found in many donors.

For this clone: Its antigen is as yet unknown.

Profiling relied on immunoSEQ multiplex PCR, and the TCRdb table lists in-frame clones only, not all of them. The sample carries under 250,000 clones, roughly 83% recorded once. The chain employs TRBV30 and TRBJ2-1; TRBD1 might be the D (5 bases). This receptor was taken from a woman between 18 and 30 years old in good health and CMV-seronegative. The sequenced material came from PBMCs. The CDR3 reads CAWSGQTYNEQFF. In DNA, the CDR3 is TGTGCCTGGAGTGGACAGACCTACAATGAGCAGTTCTTC. Filled out from reference TRBV30 and TRBJ2-1, the complete variable domain reads SQTIHQWPATLVQPVGSPLSLECTVEGTSNPNLYWYRQAAGRGLQLLFYSVGIGQISSEVPQNLSASRPQDRQFILSSKKLLLSDSGFYLCAWSGQTYNEQFFGPGTRLTVL.